The rows below give T cell receptor beta chains drawn from one sample of a study of shared T cell receptors in the human thymus. Sequenced by immunoSEQ multiplex PCR; TCRdb stores in-frame clones only, minus some. The sample yields about 500,000 clones, about 80% seen once. This sample also belongs to another study, concerning human thymus T cells.

Sample: thymocytes. These TCRs come from a boy less than two years old with a congenital heart defect. Each CDR3 is given with its conserved first and last residue. The order of the fields is J gene, clone size, V gene, D gene, CDR3 DNA, CDR3 protein. D genes are given only for firm matches. For some rows the clone size is stated as once, few or many, or as a class when expanded; others skip it.

J gene: TRBJ1-2
clone size: NA
V gene: TRBV6-1
D gene: TRBD1
CDR3 DNA: TGTGCCAGCAGTGACTACAGGGGGGGAGACTATGGCTACACCTTC
CDR3 protein: CASSDYRGGDYGYTF

J gene: TRBJ2-3
clone size: NA
V gene: TRBV7-9
D gene: TRBD2
CDR3 DNA: TGTGCCAGCAGCTTCGAGACTAGCGGGATCACAGATACGCAGTATTTT
CDR3 protein: CASSFETSGITDTQYF

J gene: TRBJ2-7
clone size: NA
V gene: TRBV30
D gene: TRBD2
CDR3 DNA: TGTGCCTGGAGCATCGGGACTAGCGGGTACGAGCAGTACTTC
CDR3 protein: CAWSIGTSGYEQYF

J gene: TRBJ2-1
clone size: NA
V gene: TRBV27
D gene: NA
CDR3 DNA: TGTGCCAGCACCCCTGCGTCAGCGGGTGTTGATGAGCAGTTCTTC
CDR3 protein: CASTPASAGVDEQFF

J gene: TRBJ2-7
clone size: NA
V gene: TRBV27
D gene: NA
CDR3 DNA: TGTGCCAGCAGCTCGGAGGGCCGGAACTTTTACGAGCAGTACTTC
CDR3 protein: CASSSEGRNFYEQYF

J gene: TRBJ1-1
clone size: NA
V gene: TRBV7-9
D gene: NA
CDR3 DNA: TGTGCCAGCAGCTTAGCGCGTGGAGATCTCCGAAATAACACTGAAGCTTTCTTT
CDR3 protein: CASSLARGDLRNNTEAFF

J gene: TRBJ2-5
clone size: NA
V gene: TRBV11-1
D gene: NA
CDR3 DNA: TGTGCCAGCAGCTTCACCGTCCGGGGGGAGACCCAGTACTTC
CDR3 protein: CASSFTVRGETQYF

J gene: TRBJ2-1
clone size: NA
V gene: TRBV6-4
D gene: NA
CDR3 DNA: TGTGCCAGCAGTGACTCGGGTAATACAGGGTTCCATGAGCAGTTCTTC
CDR3 protein: CASSDSGNTGFHEQFF

J gene: TRBJ1-2
clone size: NA
V gene: TRBV19
D gene: NA
CDR3 DNA: TGTGCCAGTAGGCAGGGGCCTCCTTACTATGGCTACACCTTC
CDR3 protein: CASRQGPPYYGYTF

J gene: TRBJ2-3
clone size: NA
V gene: TRBV15
D gene: NA
CDR3 DNA: TGTGCCACCAGCAGAGATCCCAGGGATGTCCTCAATAGCACAGATACGCAGTATTTT
CDR3 protein: CATSRDPRDVLNSTDTQYF

J gene: TRBJ1-5
clone size: NA
V gene: TRBV6-5
D gene: NA
CDR3 DNA: TGTGCCACTTCGACAGGAGATGACAATCAGCCCCAGCATTTT
CDR3 protein: CATSTGDDNQPQHF

J gene: TRBJ2-7
clone size: NA
V gene: TRBV27
D gene: NA
CDR3 DNA: TGTGCCAGCAGTTATTTTCGGAGGGAGAGAGGCGGCGAGCAGTACTTC
CDR3 protein: CASSYFRRERGGEQYF

J gene: TRBJ2-7
clone size: few
V gene: TRBV2
D gene: TRBD2
CDR3 DNA: TGTGCCAGGGGGGCTAGCGGGAGCTACGAGCAGTACTTC
CDR3 protein: CARGASGSYEQYF

J gene: TRBJ1-2
clone size: NA
V gene: TRBV18
D gene: NA
CDR3 DNA: TGTGCCAGCTCACCATCATCGGAAGACGGACAGACCCCCTATGGCTACACCTTC
CDR3 protein: CASSPSSEDGQTPYGYTF

J gene: TRBJ2-1
clone size: NA
V gene: TRBV4-3
D gene: TRBD2
CDR3 DNA: TGCGCCAGCAGCCGGAGGTGGGGACTAGGCTCCTACAATGAGCAGTTCTTC
CDR3 protein: CASSRRWGLGSYNEQFF

J gene: TRBJ1-4
clone size: NA
V gene: TRBV25-1
D gene: NA
CDR3 DNA: TGTGCCAGCAGTGAATCGGGGGGCTGGAGTGAAAAACTGTTTTTT
CDR3 protein: CASSESGGWSEKLFF

J gene: TRBJ2-3
clone size: NA
V gene: TRBV5-1
D gene: TRBD2
CDR3 DNA: TGCGCCAGCAGCCCGATAGCGGGAGAAAGGTCAGATACGCAGTATTTT
CDR3 protein: CASSPIAGERSDTQYF

J gene: TRBJ2-1
clone size: NA
V gene: TRBV10-3
D gene: TRBD2
CDR3 DNA: TGTGCCATCAGCCTCGGGACTAGCGGAAACAATGAGCAGTTCTTC
CDR3 protein: CAISLGTSGNNEQFF

J gene: TRBJ1-1
clone size: NA
V gene: TRBV4-1
D gene: NA
CDR3 DNA: TGCGCCAGCAGCCGACAGGACCCGACGAACACTGAAGCTTTCTTT
CDR3 protein: CASSRQDPTNTEAFF

J gene: TRBJ2-3
clone size: few
V gene: TRBV4-1
D gene: TRBD2
CDR3 DNA: TGCGCCAGCAGCCTCGGACTAGCGGGAGAAACAGATACGCAGTATTTT
CDR3 protein: CASSLGLAGETDTQYF

J gene: TRBJ1-1
clone size: NA
V gene: TRBV25-1
D gene: TRBD1
CDR3 DNA: TGTGCCAGCAGTGAGGGGGCAGGGGGCACTGAAGCTTTCTTT
CDR3 protein: CASSEGAGGTEAFF

J gene: TRBJ1-2
clone size: few
V gene: TRBV15
D gene: TRBD1
CDR3 DNA: TGTGCCACCAGAACTCAAAACCCGGGACAGGAGGGTTATGGCTACACCTTC
CDR3 protein: CATRTQNPGQEGYGYTF

J gene: TRBJ2-1
clone size: NA
V gene: TRBV28
D gene: TRBD2
CDR3 DNA: TGTGCCAGCAGTCCCCTTACTAGCGGGCCCTTAAGCTCCTACAATGAGCAGTTCTTC
CDR3 protein: CASSPLTSGPLSSYNEQFF

J gene: TRBJ2-5
clone size: NA
V gene: TRBV4-1
D gene: NA
CDR3 DNA: TGCGCCAGCAGCCAAGAATTCCGGGGTCGGGAGACCCAGTACTTC
CDR3 protein: CASSQEFRGRETQYF

J gene: TRBJ2-7
clone size: NA
V gene: TRBV1
D gene: NA
CDR3 DNA: TGCACCAGCAGCCAAGATAATCCCCAGGGCTACGAGCAGTACTTC
CDR3 protein: CTSSQDNPQGYEQYF

J gene: TRBJ2-7
clone size: NA
V gene: TRBV7-2
D gene: NA
CDR3 DNA: TGTGCCAGCAGCTTAGCGCCCCACTCGGGTTACGAGCAGTACTTC
CDR3 protein: CASSLAPHSGYEQYF

J gene: TRBJ2-7
clone size: NA
V gene: TRBV28
D gene: NA
CDR3 DNA: TGTGCCAGCAGTTCCGCTCCGGGTGACTACGAGCAGTACTTC
CDR3 protein: CASSSAPGDYEQYF

J gene: TRBJ2-6
clone size: NA
V gene: TRBV27
D gene: NA
CDR3 DNA: TGTGCCAGCAGCCAGGGCTCTGGGGCCAACGTCCTGACTTTC
CDR3 protein: CASSQGSGANVLTF

J gene: TRBJ2-1
clone size: NA
V gene: TRBV5-1
D gene: NA
CDR3 DNA: TGCGCCAGCAGGACGGTGTGGCAGGACAATGAGCAGTTCTTC
CDR3 protein: CASRTVWQDNEQFF

J gene: TRBJ2-3
clone size: NA
V gene: TRBV4-1
D gene: TRBD1
CDR3 DNA: TGCGCCAGCAGCCCCGGGACAGGGACAGATACGCAGTATTTT
CDR3 protein: CASSPGTGTDTQYF

J gene: TRBJ1-2
clone size: NA
V gene: TRBV7-2
D gene: NA
CDR3 DNA: TGTGCCAGCAGCCCTCGGGACGGGACTCAATATGGCTACACCTTC
CDR3 protein: CASSPRDGTQYGYTF

J gene: TRBJ2-7
clone size: NA
V gene: TRBV7-3
D gene: TRBD2
CDR3 DNA: TGTGCCAGCAGCCATCCGGGGGGGGGAGAGCAGTACTTC
CDR3 protein: CASSHPGGGEQYF

J gene: TRBJ1-1
clone size: NA
V gene: TRBV10-3
D gene: NA
CDR3 DNA: TGTGCCATCAGTGAGTCGAGATTTGTTGGCGTAAGGGGCCGGGACACTGAAGCTTTCTTT
CDR3 protein: CAISESRFVGVRGRDTEAFF

J gene: TRBJ2-7
clone size: NA
V gene: TRBV19
D gene: TRBD1
CDR3 DNA: TGTGCCAGTAGTATTGGGACAGGGGGCTCCTACGAGCAGTACTTC
CDR3 protein: CASSIGTGGSYEQYF

J gene: TRBJ2-2
clone size: NA
V gene: TRBV6-1
D gene: NA
CDR3 DNA: TGTGCCAGCAGGAAAAACTGGGGGGAGCTGTTTTTT
CDR3 protein: CASRKNWGELFF

J gene: TRBJ2-7
clone size: NA
V gene: TRBV11-2
D gene: TRBD2
CDR3 DNA: TGTGCCAGCAGCTCCTCTCTCTCCTCGGGGACTAGCTTTCTTGAGCAGTACTTC
CDR3 protein: CASSSSLSSGTSFLEQYF

J gene: TRBJ2-1
clone size: few
V gene: TRBV15
D gene: TRBD2
CDR3 DNA: TGTGCCACCAGCAGCCGGGACTACCCGAATCCCAATGAGCAGTTCTTC
CDR3 protein: CATSSRDYPNPNEQFF

J gene: TRBJ2-7
clone size: NA
V gene: TRBV2
D gene: TRBD2
CDR3 DNA: TGTGCCAGCGGCGGGAGGAGATACGAGCAGTACTTC
CDR3 protein: CASGGRRYEQYF

J gene: TRBJ2-7
clone size: NA
V gene: TRBV28
D gene: TRBD1
CDR3 DNA: TGTGCCAGCAGTTCCCACAGGGGGATCAGCCCCGAGCAGTACTTC
CDR3 protein: CASSSHRGISPEQYF

J gene: TRBJ1-1
clone size: NA
V gene: TRBV28
D gene: TRBD1
CDR3 DNA: TGTGCCAGCACCCTCGGGGCAGGGGGGAACACTGAAGCTTTCTTT
CDR3 protein: CASTLGAGGNTEAFF

J gene: TRBJ1-2
clone size: NA
V gene: TRBV19
D gene: TRBD1
CDR3 DNA: TGTGCCAGTAGCTTGGGACAGGGTGGCGGCTACACCTTC
CDR3 protein: CASSLGQGGGYTF

J gene: TRBJ1-5
clone size: NA
V gene: TRBV10-3
D gene: NA
CDR3 DNA: TGTGCCATCAGTGCGGGGGAAGGGCATCAGCCCCAGCATTTT
CDR3 protein: CAISAGEGHQPQHF

J gene: TRBJ2-1
clone size: NA
V gene: TRBV9
D gene: NA
CDR3 DNA: TGTGCCAGCAGCGTAGGCCGGCGGCCCTCCTACAATGAGCAGTTCTTC
CDR3 protein: CASSVGRRPSYNEQFF

J gene: TRBJ2-1
clone size: NA
V gene: TRBV30
D gene: TRBD1
CDR3 DNA: TGTGCCTGGAGCACCGGGACAGGGGGCTTTAATGAGCAGTTCTTC
CDR3 protein: CAWSTGTGGFNEQFF

J gene: TRBJ2-2
clone size: NA
V gene: TRBV6-6
D gene: NA
CDR3 DNA: TGTGCCAGCACCGACAGGTCGAACACCGGGGAGCTGTTTTTT
CDR3 protein: CASTDRSNTGELFF

J gene: TRBJ2-7
clone size: NA
V gene: TRBV5-1
D gene: NA
CDR3 DNA: TGCGCCAGCAGCTTGCACCGGGACGAGCAGTACTTC
CDR3 protein: CASSLHRDEQYF